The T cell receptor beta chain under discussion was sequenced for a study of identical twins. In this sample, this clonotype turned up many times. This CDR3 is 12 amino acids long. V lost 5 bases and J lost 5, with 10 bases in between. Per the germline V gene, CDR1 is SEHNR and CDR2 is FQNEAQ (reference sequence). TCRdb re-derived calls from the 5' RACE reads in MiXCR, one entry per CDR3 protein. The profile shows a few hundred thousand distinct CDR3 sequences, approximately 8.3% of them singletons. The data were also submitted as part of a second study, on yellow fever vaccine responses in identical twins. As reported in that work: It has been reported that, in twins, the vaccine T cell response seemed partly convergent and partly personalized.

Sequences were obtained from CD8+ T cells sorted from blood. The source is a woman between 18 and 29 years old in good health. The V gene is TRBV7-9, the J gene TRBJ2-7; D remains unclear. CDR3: CASSASFHEQYF. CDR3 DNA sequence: TGTGCCAGCAGCGCCAGTTTCCACGAGCAGTACTTC.